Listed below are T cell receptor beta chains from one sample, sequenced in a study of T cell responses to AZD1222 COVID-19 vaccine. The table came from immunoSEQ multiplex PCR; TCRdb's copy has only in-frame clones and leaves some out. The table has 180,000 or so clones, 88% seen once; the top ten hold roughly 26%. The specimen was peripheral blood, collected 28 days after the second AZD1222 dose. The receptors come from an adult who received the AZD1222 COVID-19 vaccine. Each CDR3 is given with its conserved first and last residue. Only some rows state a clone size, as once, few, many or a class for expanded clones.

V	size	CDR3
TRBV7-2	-	CASSLGRGYEQYF
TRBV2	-	CASSEGTGGGQPQHF
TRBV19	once	CASSTVAGAAYNEQFF
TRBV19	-	CDRTGGAKNIQYF
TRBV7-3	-	CASSPGGTSGRGEQYF
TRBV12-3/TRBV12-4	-	CASSSTGPQYF
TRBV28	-	CASSILLTGSYGYTF
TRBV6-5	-	CASRKQGRDGYTF
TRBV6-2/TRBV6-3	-	CASSYWAAGEQYF
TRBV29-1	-	CSVGQHQETQYF
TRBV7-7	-	CASSLAGTNTGELFF
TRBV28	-	CASTSQGPDYGYTF
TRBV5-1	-	CASSSLAASYNEQFF
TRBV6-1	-	CASSEARTGTYEQYF
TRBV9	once	CASSVDGLDSPLHF
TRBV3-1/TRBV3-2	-	CASSQSEGGGRAGETQYF
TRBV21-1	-	CASSKGRLGLAGESDTQYF
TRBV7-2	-	CASSLWRATSGGEGTQYF
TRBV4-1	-	CASSQPGLPYEQYF
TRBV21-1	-	CASSKEVDCNTDTQYF
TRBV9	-	CASSAGTPHEQYF
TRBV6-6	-	CASSRLAGMENEQFF
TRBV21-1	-	CASSNPRTDPYEQYF
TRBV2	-	CASRPGLAGGNTDTQYF
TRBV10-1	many	CASSASYGANTGELFF
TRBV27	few	CASSPSRLAGGYEQYF
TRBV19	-	CASRPAVPGYGYTF
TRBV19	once	CASSSPSTVNSPLHF
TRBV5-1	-	CASSASQGSTGELFF
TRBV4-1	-	CASSPQQGSREETGELFF
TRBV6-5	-	CASSYSNGLGQYF
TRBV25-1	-	CANPVPGQGAAGELFF
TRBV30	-	CACEKWGYTF
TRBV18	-	CASSEGGRPYEQYF
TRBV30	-	CAWSQRVTGELFF
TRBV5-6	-	CASSLNRENTEAFF
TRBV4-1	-	CASSQEGQGRREKLFF
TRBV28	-	CASSSHGGANVLTF
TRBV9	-	CASSVVPLYEQYF
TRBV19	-	CASSITRTANSNQPQHF
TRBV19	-	CASRTTGKYTEAFF
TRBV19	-	CASSIAMGVYEQYF
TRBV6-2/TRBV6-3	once	CASSSEGRKPQHF
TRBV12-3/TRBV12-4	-	CASSLEGSLDYTF
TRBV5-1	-	CASSEGETTYEQYF
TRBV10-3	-	CAINQQGSFTEQYF
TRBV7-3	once	CASSGSTDTQYF
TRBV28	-	CASNSPLSREKLFF
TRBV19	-	CASSLDRGLNYGYTF
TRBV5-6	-	CASSARRRETQYF
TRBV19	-	CATAPTTNTGELFF
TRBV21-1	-	CASSKVGRETF
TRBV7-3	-	CASSATWNTEAFF
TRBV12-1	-	CASSFARLISGSTDTQYF
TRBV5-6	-	CASSLFREGRTGELFF
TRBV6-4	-	CASSTSGTGDYNEQFF
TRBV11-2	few	CASSLQGVNYYGYTF